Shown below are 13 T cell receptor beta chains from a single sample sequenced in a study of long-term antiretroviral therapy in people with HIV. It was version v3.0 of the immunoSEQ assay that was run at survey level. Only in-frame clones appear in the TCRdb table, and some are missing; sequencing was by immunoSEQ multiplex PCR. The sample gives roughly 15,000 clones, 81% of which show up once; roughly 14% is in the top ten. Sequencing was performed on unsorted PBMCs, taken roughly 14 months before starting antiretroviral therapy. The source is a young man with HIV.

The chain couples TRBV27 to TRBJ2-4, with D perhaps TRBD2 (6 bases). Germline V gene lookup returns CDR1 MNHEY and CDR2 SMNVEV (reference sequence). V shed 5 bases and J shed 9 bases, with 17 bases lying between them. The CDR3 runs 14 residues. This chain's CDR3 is CASSLPPGVVIQYF. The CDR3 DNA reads TGTGCCAGCAGTCTCCCCCCGGGGGTTGTCATTCAGTACTTC.

CDR3 in amino acids: CASSPRGSGRRDEQYF. The DNA for the CDR3 is TGTGCCAGCAGCCCCCGGGGTAGCGGGAGGAGGGACGAGCAGTACTTC. This sequence joins TRBV27 and TRBJ2-7; 10 bases line up with TRBD2. With V trimmed by 6 bases and J by 5 bases, 13 bases remained unmatched. The CDR3 sequence is 16 residues long. The germline gives CDR1 MNHEY, CDR2 SMNVEV (reference sequence).

The CDR3 spells CASSLGQGRAYEQYF. The CDR3 bases are TGTGCCAGCAGTTTAGGACAGGGAAGGGCCTACGAGCAGTACTTC. V usage is TRBV6-5 and J usage is TRBJ2-7, with 8 bases that match TRBD1. This CDR3 is built from 15 residues. Germline CDR1 is MNHEY and CDR2 is SVGAGI. Losses at the gene ends were 4 bases for V and 2 bases for J; bases not matched to a gene: 7.

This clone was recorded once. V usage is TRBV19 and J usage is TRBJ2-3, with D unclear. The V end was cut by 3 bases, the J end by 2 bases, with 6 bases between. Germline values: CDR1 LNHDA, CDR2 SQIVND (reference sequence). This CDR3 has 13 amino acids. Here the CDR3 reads CASSMANTDTQYF. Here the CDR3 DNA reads TGTGCCAGTAGTATGGCGAACACAGATACGCAGTATTTT.

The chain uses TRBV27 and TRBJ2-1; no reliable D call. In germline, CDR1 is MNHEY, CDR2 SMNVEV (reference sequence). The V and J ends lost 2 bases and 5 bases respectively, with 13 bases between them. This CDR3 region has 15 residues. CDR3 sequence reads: CASSLTGTNNNEQFF. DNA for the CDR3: TGTGCCAGCAGTTTAACCGGAACAAATAACAATGAGCAGTTCTTC.

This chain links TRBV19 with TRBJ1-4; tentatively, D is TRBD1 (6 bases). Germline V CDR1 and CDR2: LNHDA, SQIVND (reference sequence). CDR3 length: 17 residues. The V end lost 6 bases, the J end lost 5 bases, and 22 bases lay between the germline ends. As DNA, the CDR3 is TGTGCCAGTAGCCCAGAATCCCGAGGGGGAGGGAATGAAAAACTGTTTTTT. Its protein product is CASSPESRGGGNEKLFF.

This CDR3 is CASSGGWGNQPQHF. The CDR3 nucleotides are TGTGCCAGCAGTGGGGGTTGGGGGAATCAGCCCCAGCATTTT. The chain combines TRBV2 with TRBJ1-5; possible D gene TRBD1, 5 bases. V lost 4 bases and J lost 4, with 11 bases in between. The CDR3 length is 14 residues. Looked up from germline, CDR1 is SNHLY and CDR2 is FYNNEI.

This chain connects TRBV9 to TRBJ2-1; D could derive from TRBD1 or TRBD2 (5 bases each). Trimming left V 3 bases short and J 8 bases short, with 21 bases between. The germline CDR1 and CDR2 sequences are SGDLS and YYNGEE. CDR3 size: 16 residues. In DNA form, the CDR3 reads TGTGCCAGCAGCGCCTCCGGGACGAAAACTTTCCATGAGCAGTTCTTC. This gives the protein CASSASGTKTFHEQFF.

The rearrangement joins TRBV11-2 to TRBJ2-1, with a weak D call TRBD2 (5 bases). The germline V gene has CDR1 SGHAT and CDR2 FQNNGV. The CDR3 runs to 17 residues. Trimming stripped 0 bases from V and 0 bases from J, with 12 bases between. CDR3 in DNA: TGTGCCAGCAGCTTAGATGAGCTAGCCGGCTCCTACAATGAGCAGTTCTTC. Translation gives CASSLDELAGSYNEQFF.

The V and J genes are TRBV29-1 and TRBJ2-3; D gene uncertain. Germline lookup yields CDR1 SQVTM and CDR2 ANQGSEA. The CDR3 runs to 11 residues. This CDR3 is CSARLGDTQYF. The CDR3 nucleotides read TGCAGTGCTCGCCTAGGAGATACGCAGTATTTT.

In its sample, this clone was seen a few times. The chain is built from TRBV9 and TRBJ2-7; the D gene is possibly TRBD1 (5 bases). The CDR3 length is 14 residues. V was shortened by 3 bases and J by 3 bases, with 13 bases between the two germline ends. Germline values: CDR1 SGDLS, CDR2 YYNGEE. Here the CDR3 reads CASSEQGANYEQYF. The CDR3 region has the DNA TGTGCCAGCAGCGAGCAGGGTGCCAACTACGAGCAGTACTTC.

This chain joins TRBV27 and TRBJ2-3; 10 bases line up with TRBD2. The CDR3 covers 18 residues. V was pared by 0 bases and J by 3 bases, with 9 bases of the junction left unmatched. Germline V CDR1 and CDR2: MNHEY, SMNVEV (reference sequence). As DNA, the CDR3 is TGTGCCAGCAGTTTATCCCCCCGGCTAGCGGGAGAAACAGATACGCAGTATTTT. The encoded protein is CASSLSPRLAGETDTQYF.

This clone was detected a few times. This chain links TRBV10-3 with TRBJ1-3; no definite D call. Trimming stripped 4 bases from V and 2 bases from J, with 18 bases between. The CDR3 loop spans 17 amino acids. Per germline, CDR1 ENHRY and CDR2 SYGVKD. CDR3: CAISVGAPREAGNTIYF. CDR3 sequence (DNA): TGTGCCATCAGTGTGGGTGCACCTCGAGAAGCTGGAAACACCATATATTTT.